This T cell receptor beta chain was documented in a study of T cell responses to AZD1222 COVID-19 vaccine. Clones were sequenced by immunoSEQ multiplex PCR, and TCRdb holds only the in-frame ones, with some missing. The sample consists of some 190,000 clones, around 88% of them appearing once. This specimen consisted of peripheral blood, obtained on day 0 of AZD1222 vaccination. The receptor's source is an adult in good health.

The CDR3 reads CASSLAGWGNTGELFF. The CDR3 DNA sequence: TGTGCCAGCAGCTTGGCCGGGTGGGGGAACACCGGGGAGCTGTTTTTT. The chain links TRBV5-4 to TRBJ2-2, with unresolved D. CDR3 length equals 16 residues. Per the germline V gene, CDR1 is SGHNT and CDR2 is YYREEE (reference sequence). Trimming stripped 0 bases from V and 1 base from J, with 10 bases between.